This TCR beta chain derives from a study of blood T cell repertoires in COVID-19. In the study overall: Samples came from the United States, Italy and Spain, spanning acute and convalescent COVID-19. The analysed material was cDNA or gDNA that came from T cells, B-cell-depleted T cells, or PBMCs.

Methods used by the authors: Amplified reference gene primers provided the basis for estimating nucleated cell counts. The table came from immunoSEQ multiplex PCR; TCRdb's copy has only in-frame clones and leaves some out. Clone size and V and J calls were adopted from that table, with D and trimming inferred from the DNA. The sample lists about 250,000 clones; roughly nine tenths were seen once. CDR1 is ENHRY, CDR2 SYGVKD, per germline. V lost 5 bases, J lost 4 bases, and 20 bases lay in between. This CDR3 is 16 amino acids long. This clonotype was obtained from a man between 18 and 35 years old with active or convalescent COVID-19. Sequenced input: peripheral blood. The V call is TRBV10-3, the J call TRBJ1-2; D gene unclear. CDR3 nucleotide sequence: TGTGCCATCAGTTTGTCAACGGGGTCCTCCAGCTATGGCTACACCTTC. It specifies CAISLSTGSSSYGYTF.